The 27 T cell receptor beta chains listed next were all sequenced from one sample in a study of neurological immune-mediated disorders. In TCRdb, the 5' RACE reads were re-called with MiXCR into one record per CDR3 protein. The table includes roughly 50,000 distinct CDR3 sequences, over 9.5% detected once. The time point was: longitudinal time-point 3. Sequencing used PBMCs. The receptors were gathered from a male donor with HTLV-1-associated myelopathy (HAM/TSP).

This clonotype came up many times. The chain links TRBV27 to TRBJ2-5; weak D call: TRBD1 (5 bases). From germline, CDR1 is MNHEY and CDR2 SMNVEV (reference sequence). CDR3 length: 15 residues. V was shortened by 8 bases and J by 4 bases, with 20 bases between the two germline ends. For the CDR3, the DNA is TGTGCCAGCGCGATGGGGCAGACACCCGGAGAGACCCAGTACTTC. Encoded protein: CASAMGQTPGETQYF.

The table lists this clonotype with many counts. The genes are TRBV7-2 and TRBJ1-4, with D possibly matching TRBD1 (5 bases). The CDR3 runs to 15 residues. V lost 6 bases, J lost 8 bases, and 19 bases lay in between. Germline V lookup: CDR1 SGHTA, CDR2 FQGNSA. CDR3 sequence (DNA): TGTGCCAGCAGTCGTAAGACGGCACAGGAAGAAAAACTGTTTTTT. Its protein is CASSRKTAQEEKLFF.

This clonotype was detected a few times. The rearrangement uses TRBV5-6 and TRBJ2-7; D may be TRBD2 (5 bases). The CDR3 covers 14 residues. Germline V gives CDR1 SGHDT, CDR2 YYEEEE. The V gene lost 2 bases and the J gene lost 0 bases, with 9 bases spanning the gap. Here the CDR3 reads CASSFQDFSYEQYF. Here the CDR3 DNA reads TGTGCCAGCAGCTTCCAGGACTTCTCCTACGAGCAGTACTTC.

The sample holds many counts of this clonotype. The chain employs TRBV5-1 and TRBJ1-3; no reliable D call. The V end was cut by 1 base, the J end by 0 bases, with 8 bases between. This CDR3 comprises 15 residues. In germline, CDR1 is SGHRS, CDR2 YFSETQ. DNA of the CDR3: TGCGCCAGCAGCTTGACGGCCAGCTCTGGAAACACCATATATTTT. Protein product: CASSLTASSGNTIYF. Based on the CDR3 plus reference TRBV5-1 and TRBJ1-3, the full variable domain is KAGVTQTPRYLIKTRGQQVTLSCSPISGHRSVSWYQQTPGQGLQFLFEYFSETQRNKGNFPGRFSGRQFSNSRSEMNVSTLELGDSALYLCASSLTASSGNTIYFGEGSWLTVV.

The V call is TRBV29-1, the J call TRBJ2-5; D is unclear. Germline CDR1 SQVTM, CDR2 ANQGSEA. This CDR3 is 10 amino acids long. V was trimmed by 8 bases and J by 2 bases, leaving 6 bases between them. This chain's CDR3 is CSLAQETQYF. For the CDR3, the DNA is TGCAGCTTAGCACAAGAGACCCAGTACTTC.

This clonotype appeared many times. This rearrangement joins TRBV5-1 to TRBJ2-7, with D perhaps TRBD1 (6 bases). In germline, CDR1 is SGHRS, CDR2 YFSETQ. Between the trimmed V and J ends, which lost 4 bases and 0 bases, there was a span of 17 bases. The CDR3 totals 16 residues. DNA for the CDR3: TGCGCCAGCAGCCCGACCGGGGACACCAACTCCTACGAGCAGTACTTC. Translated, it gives CASSPTGDTNSYEQYF.

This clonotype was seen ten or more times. Here the CDR3 reads CASSYVANVLTF. The DNA for the CDR3 is TGTGCCAGCAGTTACGTAGCCAACGTCCTGACTTTC. V gene TRBV6-2 or TRBV6-3 combines with J gene TRBJ2-6, with D unclear. V was pared by 2 bases and J by 7 bases, with 3 bases between. In germline, CDR1 is MNHEY, CDR2 SVGEGT. The CDR3 runs 12 residues.

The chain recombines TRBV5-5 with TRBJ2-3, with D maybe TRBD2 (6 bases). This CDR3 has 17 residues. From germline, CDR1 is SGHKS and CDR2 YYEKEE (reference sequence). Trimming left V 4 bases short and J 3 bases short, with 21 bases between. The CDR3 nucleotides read TGTGCCAGCAGCCCGGGGCTTACTAGCTATGGGACAGATACGCAGTATTTT. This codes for CASSPGLTSYGTDTQYF.

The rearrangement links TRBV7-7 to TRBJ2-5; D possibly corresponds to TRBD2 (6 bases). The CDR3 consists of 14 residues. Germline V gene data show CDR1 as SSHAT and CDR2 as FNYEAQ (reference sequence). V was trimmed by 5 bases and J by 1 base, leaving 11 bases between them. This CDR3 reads CASSRSGLQETQYF. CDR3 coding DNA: TGTGCCAGCAGCCGATCGGGACTCCAAGAGACCCAGTACTTC.

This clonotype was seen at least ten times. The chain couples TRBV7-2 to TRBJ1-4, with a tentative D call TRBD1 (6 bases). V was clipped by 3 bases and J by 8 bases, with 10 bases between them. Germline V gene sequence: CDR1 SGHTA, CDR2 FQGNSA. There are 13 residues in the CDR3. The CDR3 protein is CASSFQGSEKLFF. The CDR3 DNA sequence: TGTGCCAGCAGCTTTCAGGGGTCGGAAAAACTGTTTTTT.

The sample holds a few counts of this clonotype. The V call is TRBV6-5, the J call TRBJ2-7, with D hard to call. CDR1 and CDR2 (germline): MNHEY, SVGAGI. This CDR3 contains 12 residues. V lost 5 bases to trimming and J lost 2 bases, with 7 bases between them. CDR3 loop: CASSNPPYEQYF. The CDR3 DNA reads TGTGCCAGCAGTAACCCGCCCTACGAGCAGTACTTC.

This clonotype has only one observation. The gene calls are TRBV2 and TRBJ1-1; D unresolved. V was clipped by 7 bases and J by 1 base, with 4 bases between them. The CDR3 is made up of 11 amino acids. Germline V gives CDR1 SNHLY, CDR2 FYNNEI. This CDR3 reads CASNQNTEAFF. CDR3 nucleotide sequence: TGTGCCAGCAATCAGAACACTGAAGCTTTCTTT.

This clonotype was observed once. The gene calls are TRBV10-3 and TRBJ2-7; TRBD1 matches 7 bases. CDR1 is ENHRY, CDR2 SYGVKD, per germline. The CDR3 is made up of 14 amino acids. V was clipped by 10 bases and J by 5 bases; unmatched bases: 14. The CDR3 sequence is CATMDRPIRNEQYF. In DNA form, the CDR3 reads TGTGCCACCATGGACAGGCCCATCAGGAACGAGCAGTACTTC.

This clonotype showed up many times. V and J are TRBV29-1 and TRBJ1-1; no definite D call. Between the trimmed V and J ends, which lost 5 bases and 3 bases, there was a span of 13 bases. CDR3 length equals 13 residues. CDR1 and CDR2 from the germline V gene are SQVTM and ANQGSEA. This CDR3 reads CSVRMRPHTEAFF. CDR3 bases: TGCAGCGTTCGTATGAGGCCACACACTGAAGCTTTCTTT.

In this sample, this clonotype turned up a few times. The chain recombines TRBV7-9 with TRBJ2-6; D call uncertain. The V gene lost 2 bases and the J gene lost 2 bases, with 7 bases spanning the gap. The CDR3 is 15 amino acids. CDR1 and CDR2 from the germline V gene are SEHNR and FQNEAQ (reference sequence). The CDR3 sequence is CASSLWATGANVLTF. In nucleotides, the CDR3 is TGTGCCAGCAGCTTATGGGCTACTGGGGCCAACGTCCTGACTTTC. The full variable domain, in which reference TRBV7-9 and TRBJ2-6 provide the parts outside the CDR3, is DTGVSQNPRHKITKRGQNVTFRCDPISEHNRLYWYRQTLGQGPEFLTYFQNEAQLEKSRLLSDRFSAERPKGSFSTLEIQRTEQGDSAMYLCASSLWATGANVLTFGAGSRLTVL.

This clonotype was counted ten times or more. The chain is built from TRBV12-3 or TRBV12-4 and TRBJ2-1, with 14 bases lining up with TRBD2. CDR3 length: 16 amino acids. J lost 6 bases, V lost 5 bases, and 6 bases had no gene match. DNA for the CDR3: TGTGCCAGCAGTAAGGGACTAGCGGGGGCCAGCAATGAGCAGTTCTTC. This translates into CASSKGLAGASNEQFF.

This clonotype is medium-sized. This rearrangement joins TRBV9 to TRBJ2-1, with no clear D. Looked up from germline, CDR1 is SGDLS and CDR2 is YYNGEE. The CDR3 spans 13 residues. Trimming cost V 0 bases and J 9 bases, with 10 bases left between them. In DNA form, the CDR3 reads TGTGCCAGCAGCGTAGTAACCCCCTCTGAGCAGTTCTTC. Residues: CASSVVTPSEQFF.

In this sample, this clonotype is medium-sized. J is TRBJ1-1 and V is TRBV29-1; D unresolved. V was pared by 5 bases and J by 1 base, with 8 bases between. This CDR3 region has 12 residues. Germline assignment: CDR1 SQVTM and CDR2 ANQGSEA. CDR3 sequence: CSVSPANTEAFF. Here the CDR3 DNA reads TGCAGCGTTTCCCCGGCGAACACTGAAGCTTTCTTT.

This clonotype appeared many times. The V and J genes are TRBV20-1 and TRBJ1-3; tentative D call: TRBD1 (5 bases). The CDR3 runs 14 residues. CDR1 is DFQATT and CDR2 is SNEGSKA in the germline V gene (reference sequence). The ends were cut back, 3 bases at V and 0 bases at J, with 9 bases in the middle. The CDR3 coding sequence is TGCAGTGCTAGGCAGGGAACCTCTGGAAACACCATATATTTT. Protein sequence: CSARQGTSGNTIYF.

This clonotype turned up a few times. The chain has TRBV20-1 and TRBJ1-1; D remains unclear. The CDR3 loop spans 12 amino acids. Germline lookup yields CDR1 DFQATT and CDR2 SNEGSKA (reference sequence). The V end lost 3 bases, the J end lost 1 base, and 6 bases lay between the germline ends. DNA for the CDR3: TGCAGTGCTAGTTCGGGGAACACTGAAGCTTTCTTT. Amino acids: CSASSGNTEAFF.

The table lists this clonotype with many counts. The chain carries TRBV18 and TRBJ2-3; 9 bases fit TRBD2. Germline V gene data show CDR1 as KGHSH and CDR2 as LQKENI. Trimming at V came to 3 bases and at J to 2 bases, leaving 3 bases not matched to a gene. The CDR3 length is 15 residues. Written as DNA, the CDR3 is TGTGCCAGCTCACCTAGCGGGGGACCCACAGATACGCAGTATTTT. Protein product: CASSPSGGPTDTQYF. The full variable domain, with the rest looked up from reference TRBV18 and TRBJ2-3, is NAGVMQNPRHLVRRRGQEARLRCSPMKGHSHVYWYRQLPEEGLKFMVYLQKENIIDESGMPKERFSAEFPKEGPSILRIQQVVRGDSAAYFCASSPSGGPTDTQYFGPGTRLTVL.

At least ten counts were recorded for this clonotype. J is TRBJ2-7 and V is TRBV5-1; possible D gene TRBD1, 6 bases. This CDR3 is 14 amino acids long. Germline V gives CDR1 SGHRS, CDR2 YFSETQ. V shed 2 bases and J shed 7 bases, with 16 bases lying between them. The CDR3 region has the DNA TGCGCCAGCAGCTTCTATACCGACAGGCGTGAGCAGTACTTC. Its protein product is CASSFYTDRREQYF.

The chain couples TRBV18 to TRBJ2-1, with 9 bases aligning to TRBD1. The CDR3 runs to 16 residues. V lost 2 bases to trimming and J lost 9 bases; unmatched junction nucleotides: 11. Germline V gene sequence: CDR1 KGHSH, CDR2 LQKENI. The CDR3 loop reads CASSPADRGLSGEQFF. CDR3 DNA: TGTGCCAGCTCACCAGCGGACAGGGGTCTGTCCGGTGAGCAGTTCTTC.

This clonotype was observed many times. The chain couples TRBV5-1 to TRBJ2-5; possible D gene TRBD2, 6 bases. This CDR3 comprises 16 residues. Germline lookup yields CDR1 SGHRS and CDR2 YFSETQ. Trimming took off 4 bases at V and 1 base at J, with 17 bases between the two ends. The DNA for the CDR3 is TGCGCCAGCAGCGTTAACGTCGGCGGGACCCAAGAGACCCAGTACTTC. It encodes CASSVNVGGTQETQYF.

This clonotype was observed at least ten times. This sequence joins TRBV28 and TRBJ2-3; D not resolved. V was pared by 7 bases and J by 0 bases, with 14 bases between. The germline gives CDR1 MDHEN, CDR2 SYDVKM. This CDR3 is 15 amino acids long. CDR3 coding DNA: TGTGCCAGCAAAGGATCGAGACTGAGCACAGATACGCAGTATTTT. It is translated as CASKGSRLSTDTQYF.

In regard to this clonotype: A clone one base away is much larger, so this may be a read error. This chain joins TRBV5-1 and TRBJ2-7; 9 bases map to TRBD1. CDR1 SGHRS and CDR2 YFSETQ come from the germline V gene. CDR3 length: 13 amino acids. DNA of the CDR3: TGCGACAGCAGCCCGGGACAGGGCCACGAGCAGTACTTC. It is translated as CDSSPGQGHEQYF.

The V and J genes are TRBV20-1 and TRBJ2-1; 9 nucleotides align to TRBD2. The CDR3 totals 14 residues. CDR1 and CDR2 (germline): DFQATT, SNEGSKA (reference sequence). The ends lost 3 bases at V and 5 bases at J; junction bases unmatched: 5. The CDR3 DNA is TGCAGTGCTAGTCCCTTAGCGGGGGACAATGAGCAGTTCTTC. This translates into CSASPLAGDNEQFF.